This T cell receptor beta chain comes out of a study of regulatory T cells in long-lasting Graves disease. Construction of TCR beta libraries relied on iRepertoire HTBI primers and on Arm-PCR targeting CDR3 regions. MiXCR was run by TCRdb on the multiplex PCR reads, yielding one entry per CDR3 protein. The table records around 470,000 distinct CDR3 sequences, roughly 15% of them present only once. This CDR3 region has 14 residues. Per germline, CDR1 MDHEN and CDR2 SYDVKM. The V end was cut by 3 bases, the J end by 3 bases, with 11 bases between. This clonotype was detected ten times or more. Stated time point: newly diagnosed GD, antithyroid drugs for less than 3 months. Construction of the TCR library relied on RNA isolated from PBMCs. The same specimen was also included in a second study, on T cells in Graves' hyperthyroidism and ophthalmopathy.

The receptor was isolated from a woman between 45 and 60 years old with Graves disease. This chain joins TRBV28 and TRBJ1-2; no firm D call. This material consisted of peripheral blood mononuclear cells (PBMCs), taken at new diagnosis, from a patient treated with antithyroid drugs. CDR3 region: CASSFTVSDYGYTF. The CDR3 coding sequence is TGTGCCAGCAGTTTCACAGTGTCCGACTATGGCTACACCTTC.